This paragraph covers one TCR beta chain sequence. Its target is unknown. The data originate from a study of T cells expressing NK-cell markers. Study as a whole: Investigators obtained TCR beta repertoires from sorted CD3+CD56+NKG2C+, CD3+CD56+NKG2C- and CD3+CD56-NKG2C+ T cells.

CDR1 is SQVTM, CDR2 ANQGSEA, per germline. The CDR3 is 16 amino acids. Notes on the study in general: NKG2C+ dominant clonotypes from over five donors made up roughly 1.0-7.0% of CD8+ T cells. Whether expanded NKG2C+ T cell clones recognized HCMV stayed uncertain.

TCRdb re-analyzed the 5' RACE reads; it lists each CDR3 protein once, without DNA. The table counts some 460,000 distinct CDR3 sequences; about 1.5% lies in the top ten. Material for sequencing was blood T cells: a sorted CD56 or NKG2C T cell subset, CD4+ or CD8+ T cells, or bulk PBMC T cells (not recorded which). The origin of this receptor is a woman in her 50s in good health. The V and J genes are TRBV29-1 and TRBJ2-5; no DNA is available, so the TRBD2 call from TCRdb remains unchecked. The CDR3 sequence is CSVGAAGLAGRETQYF. Filled out from reference TRBV29-1 and TRBJ2-5, the complete variable domain reads SAVISQKPSRDICQRGTSLTIQCQVDSQVTMMFWYRQQPGQSLTLIATANQGSEATYESGFVIDKFPISRPNLTFSTLTVSNMSPEDSSIYLCSVGAAGLAGRETQYFGPGTRLLVL.